Each of the 5 T cell receptor beta chains below was sequenced from the same sample in a study of T cells in Graves' hyperthyroidism and ophthalmopathy. RNA transcripts were the template for amplifying TCR beta CDR3 regions. The HTBI primer set served for first-round RT-PCR of the TCR CDR3. TCRdb used MiXCR to reprocess the multiplex PCR reads, holding one entry per CDR3 protein. The data hold 400,000 to 450,000 distinct CDR3 sequences, with roughly 15% observed a single time. Sequencing used blood. These receptors all stem from a young man with Graves' ophthalmopathy.

This clonotype occurred many times. The chain uses TRBV11-2 and TRBJ2-1; D may be TRBD1 (6 bases). Germline loops: CDR1 SGHAT, CDR2 FQNNGV. This CDR3 has 14 amino acids. Between the trimmed V and J ends, which lost 4 bases and 7 bases, there was a span of 14 bases. This chain's CDR3 is CASSSRKTGNEQFF. The CDR3 DNA sequence: TGTGCCAGCAGCTCCCGAAAAACAGGGAATGAGCAGTTCTTC. The complete variable domain, with remaining parts taken from reference TRBV11-2 and TRBJ2-1, reads EAGVAQSPRYKIIEKRQSVAFWCNPISGHATLYWYQQILGQGPKLLIQFQNNGVVDDSQLPKDRFSAERLKGVDSTLKIQPAKLEDSAVYLCASSSRKTGNEQFFGPGTRLTVL.

This clonotype has ten or more counts. The chain carries TRBV5-1 and TRBJ2-1; D is undetermined. From germline, CDR1 is SGHRS and CDR2 YFSETQ. The V end lost 5 bases, the J end lost 9 bases, and 12 bases lay between the germline ends. The CDR3 covers 12 residues. The CDR3 DNA follows: TGCGCCAGCAGTTTACCGGAGCCTGAGCAGTTCTTC. It yields the protein CASSLPEPEQFF.

This clonotype was counted a few times. This sequence joins TRBV5-1 and TRBJ2-1, with TRBD2 matching over 8 bases. Germline assignment: CDR1 SGHRS and CDR2 YFSETQ. This CDR3 region has 15 residues. The trim removed 0 bases at V and 9 bases at J, leaving 8 bases unmatched. CDR3 nucleotide sequence: TGCGCCAGCAGCTTGGTCGGGGGGGCCTTCGGTGAGCAGTTCTTC. Protein sequence: CASSLVGGAFGEQFF.

V and J are TRBV10-1 and TRBJ2-1; 11 bases match TRBD1. In germline, CDR1 is WNHNN, CDR2 SYGVQD (reference sequence). CDR3 length equals 13 residues. The junction had 6 bases not matched to a gene; V was cut back by 8 bases and J by 9 bases. DNA for the CDR3: TGCGCCAGCCGCGCCGGGACAGGGGGTGAGCAGTTCTTC. Translated: CASRAGTGGEQFF.

In this sample, this clonotype turned up many times. A much larger clone lies a single base off, so this may be a read error. The CDR3 loop reads CASSLEVDTQYF. CDR3 bases: TGTGCCAGCAGCTTAGAGGTAGATACGCAGTATTTT. V and J are TRBV5-4 and TRBJ2-3, with no clear D. This CDR3 region has 12 residues. V was trimmed by 2 bases and J by 5 bases, leaving 6 bases between them. CDR1 is SGHNT, CDR2 YYREEE, per germline (reference sequence). The entire variable domain, with the rest obtained from reference TRBV5-4 and TRBJ2-3, is as follows: ETGVTQSPTHLIKTRGQQVTLRCSSQSGHNTVSWYQQALGQGPQFIFQYYREEENGRGNFPPRFSGLQFPNYSSELNVNALELDDSALYLCASSLEVDTQYFGPGTRLTVL.